This T cell receptor beta chain was retrieved from a study of glioma-infiltrating T cells. For the study at large: Dexamethasone exposure before glioma surgery was limited to six or fewer days.

A few counts support this clonotype. Its antigen is unidentified. Overall study findings and caveats: Gliomas, especially low-grade, showed above-expected tissue-blood divergence; non-neoplastic patients showed below. A blood CDR3 motif signature was depleted in highly divergent patients.

The iRepertoire nested amplicon-rescue multiplex PCR amplified TCR alpha and beta CDR3s from RNA. One-step reverse transcription and amplification started from roughly 100-400 ng of tissue mRNA or PBMC total RNA. TCRdb analysed the multiplex PCR reads with MiXCR anew, one entry per CDR3 protein. The sample gives about 400,000 distinct CDR3 sequences, about two fifths of which show up once; around 12% is in the top ten. The CDR3 sequence is 15 residues long. V lost 3 bases to trimming and J lost 8 bases; unmatched junction nucleotides: 7. Germline lookup yields CDR1 SGHVS and CDR2 FQNEAQ. This TCR derives from a human donor with low-grade glioma or glioblastoma, undergoing nonglioma brain surgery, or in good health (not recorded which). The sequencing input was glioma tissue, nonneoplastic brain tissue, or PBMCs (not recorded which). This chain uses TRBV7-8 with TRBJ1-6; 7 nucleotides agree with TRBD1. The CDR3 loop reads CASSFRQGGDSPLHF. The CDR3 nucleotides read TGTGCCAGCAGCTTTAGACAGGGAGGTGATTCACCCCTCCACTTT.